The 32 T cell receptor beta chains below were found in one sample sequenced in a study of blood T cell repertoires in COVID-19. Some clones are missing from TCRdb's copy, which holds only in-frame ones; the method was immunoSEQ multiplex PCR. The sample has roughly 190,000 clones, approximately 90% seen once. The material sequenced was peripheral blood. These receptors came from a man aged 25 to 40 with acute or convalescent COVID-19.

This clone was picked up a small number of times. CDR3 DNA: TGTGCCAGTAGTGCTCCCCGAGGACAGACTTTGTCGCGGTACTATGGCTACACCTTC. Translation: CASSAPRGQTLSRYYGYTF. The V gene is TRBV19, the J gene TRBJ1-2, with D possibly being TRBD1 (6 bases). The germline gives CDR1 LNHDA, CDR2 SQIVND (reference sequence). The length of the CDR3 is 19 residues. With 5 bases removed from V and 3 bases from J, the gap between germline ends came to 28 bases.

The chain uses TRBV7-9 and TRBJ2-1; 8 positions agree with TRBD2. The CDR3 has 15 residues. From germline, CDR1 is SEHNR and CDR2 FQNEAQ (reference sequence). J lost 5 bases, V lost 2 bases, and 5 bases had no gene match. CDR3 amino acids: CASSLTAGVDNEQFF. CDR3 DNA: TGTGCCAGCAGCTTAACAGCGGGAGTTGACAATGAGCAGTTCTTC. Filled out from reference TRBV7-9 and TRBJ2-1, the complete variable domain reads DTGVSQNPRHKITKRGQNVTFRCDPISEHNRLYWYRQTLGQGPEFLTYFQNEAQLEKSRLLSDRFSAERPKGSFSTLEIQRTEQGDSAMYLCASSLTAGVDNEQFFGPGTRLTVL.

The V and J genes are TRBV3-1 (or the pseudogene TRBV3-2) and TRBJ1-2, with 8 bases fitting TRBD1. Looked up from germline, CDR1 is LGHDT and CDR2 is YNNKEL (reference sequence). The CDR3 has 15 amino acids. The junction had 8 bases not matched to a gene; V was cut back by 4 bases and J by 4 bases. The CDR3 loop is CASSPRTGNPYGYTF. The CDR3 DNA follows: TGTGCCAGCAGCCCGAGGACAGGGAATCCCTATGGCTACACCTTC.

The chain recombines TRBV7-9 with TRBJ1-2; 8 bases fit TRBD1. This CDR3 spans 16 amino acids. The germline V gene encodes CDR1 SEHNR and CDR2 FQNEAQ (reference sequence). V was clipped by 4 bases and J by 4 bases; unmatched bases: 11. The CDR3 reads CASSSRTGRAGYGYTF. CDR3 DNA sequence: TGTGCCAGCAGCTCTCGGACAGGGAGGGCAGGCTATGGCTACACCTTC.

CDR3 protein: CASSWDRANTGELFF. In nucleotides, the CDR3 is TGTGCCAGCAGTTGGGACAGGGCGAACACCGGGGAGCTGTTTTTT. The chain has TRBV6-5 and TRBJ2-2, with TRBD1 matching over 9 bases. Germline-derived CDR1 and CDR2 are MNHEY and SVGAGI. Germline trimming cut 4 bases from V and 0 bases from J; bases unmatched to any gene: 0. This CDR3 spans 15 amino acids.

The chain combines TRBV7-9 with TRBJ2-5, with a tentative D call TRBD2 (7 bases). Germline V gene data show CDR1 as SEHNR and CDR2 as FQNEAQ (reference sequence). With 4 bases removed from V and 5 bases from J, the gap between germline ends came to 17 bases. The CDR3 is made up of 15 amino acids. CDR3 in amino acids: CASSSTRGGHETQYF. CDR3 coding DNA: TGTGCCAGCAGCTCAACGAGGGGGGGCCACGAGACCCAGTACTTC.

J is TRBJ1-2 and V is TRBV4-2; TRBD1 agrees at 9 bases. The germline V gene encodes CDR1 LGHNA and CDR2 YNFKEQ. V lost 1 base and J lost 0; bases outside the gene matches: 3. The CDR3 loop spans 16 amino acids. CDR3 in amino acids: CASSQVGTGSNYGYTF. The CDR3 DNA follows: TGTGCCAGCAGCCAAGTTGGGACAGGGTCTAACTATGGCTACACCTTC.

This chain joins TRBV5-4 and TRBJ2-1, with TRBD2 matching 10 bases. J lost 6 bases, V lost 7 bases, and 10 bases had no gene match. The germline gives CDR1 SGHNT, CDR2 YYREEE (reference sequence). The CDR3 is made up of 15 amino acids. This CDR3 is CASPSWSGRGNEQFF. The CDR3 DNA follows: TGTGCCAGCCCCAGTTGGAGCGGGAGGGGCAATGAGCAGTTCTTC.

The chain is built from TRBV5-8 and TRBJ2-3; no clear D gene. The CDR3 extends over 14 amino acids. Trimming took 1 base from V and 2 from J, leaving 8 bases between them. CDR1 is SGHTS and CDR2 is YDEGEE in the germline V gene. As DNA, the CDR3 is TGTGCCAGCAGCTTGTCCTACTCCACAGATACGCAGTATTTT. Its protein is CASSLSYSTDTQYF.

This CDR3 reads CASSSDRTGPTQYF. The CDR3 bases are TGTGCCAGCAGTTCTGACAGGACCGGGCCGACCCAGTACTTC. The gene calls are TRBV27 and TRBJ2-5; a weak D match, TRBD1 (6 bases). Germline lookup yields CDR1 MNHEY and CDR2 SMNVEV (reference sequence). The V gene lost 4 bases and the J gene lost 7 bases, with 16 bases spanning the gap. The CDR3 length is 14 residues.

The chain is built from TRBV7-3 and TRBJ2-3; 10 positions agree with TRBD2. The CDR3 contains 15 residues. The germline CDR1 and CDR2 sequences are SGHTA and FQGTGA. J was trimmed by 4 bases and V by 5 bases; bases with no gene match: 6. The CDR3 nucleotides are TGTGCCAGCAGCGAAACCAGCGGGGGGGCAGATACGCAGTATTTT. It codes for CASSETSGGADTQYF.

The chain couples TRBV12-3 or TRBV12-4 to TRBJ2-7; D is possibly TRBD1 (6 bases). The CDR3 length is 13 residues. Trimming pared 1 base from V and 3 bases from J, leaving 7 bases between. The CDR3 loop reads CASSLGTDYEQYF. The CDR3 coding sequence is TGTGCCAGCAGTTTAGGGACAGACTACGAGCAGTACTTC.

The chain joins TRBV6-5 to TRBJ2-7; 11 bases agree with TRBD2. The junction had 9 bases not matched to a gene; V was cut back by 6 bases and J by 8 bases. This CDR3 spans 14 amino acids. Germline loops: CDR1 MNHEY, CDR2 SVGAGI. DNA of the CDR3: TGTGCCAGCAGGGACGTAGCGGGGGGGCAACAGCAGTACTTC. Translated: CASRDVAGGQQQYF.

The genes are TRBV19 and TRBJ1-6; TRBD1 matches at 9 bases. The germline CDR1 and CDR2 sequences are LNHDA and SQIVND (reference sequence). This CDR3 is 20 amino acids long. J was trimmed by 7 bases and V by 4 bases; bases with no gene match: 20. This CDR3 reads CASSNLAPGWVGQGNSPLHF. In DNA form, the CDR3 reads TGTGCCAGTAGTAATCTGGCCCCTGGCTGGGTCGGACAGGGGAATTCACCCCTCCACTTT.

This clone has only one observation. The chain carries TRBV5-1 and TRBJ2-5; possible D gene TRBD1, 6 bases. CDR1 is SGHRS and CDR2 is YFSETQ in the germline V gene. This CDR3 comprises 14 residues. Trimming cost V 4 bases and J 2 bases, with 12 bases left between them. Here the CDR3 reads CASSLGGRQETQYF. The CDR3 DNA sequence: TGCGCCAGCAGCCTAGGGGGACGGCAAGAGACCCAGTACTTC.

The V and J genes are TRBV6-1 and TRBJ1-1; D unresolved. Between the trimmed V and J ends, which lost 0 bases and 2 bases, there was a span of 7 bases. The germline V gene encodes CDR1 MNHNS and CDR2 SASEGT. The CDR3 sequence is 14 residues long. This CDR3 is CASSEAAVNTEAFF. The CDR3 nucleotides are TGTGCCAGCAGTGAAGCGGCGGTAAACACTGAAGCTTTCTTT.

The chain combines TRBV6-2 or TRBV6-3 with TRBJ1-1; D gene uncertain. The germline V and J ends were trimmed by 7 bases and 1 base, with 10 bases remaining between them. Germline V gives CDR1 MNHEY, CDR2 SVGEGT. The CDR3 is 13 amino acids. DNA of the CDR3: TGTGCCAGCACCCCCCGGTCGAACACTGAAGCTTTCTTT. This codes for CASTPRSNTEAFF.

This chain connects TRBV7-2 to TRBJ2-3; 9 positions agree with TRBD2. From germline, CDR1 is SGHTA and CDR2 FQGNSA. V lost 5 bases to trimming and J lost 2 bases; unmatched junction nucleotides: 5. The CDR3 length is 15 residues. CDR3 nucleotides: TGTGCCAGCAGCCCTCTAGCGGGGACCACAGATACGCAGTATTTT. It specifies CASSPLAGTTDTQYF.

A single count supports this clone. V usage is TRBV5-4 and J usage is TRBJ2-2; D unresolved. From germline, CDR1 is SGHNT and CDR2 YYREEE (reference sequence). This CDR3 is 15 amino acids long. V dropped 4 bases and J dropped 3 bases, with 13 bases sitting between them. The CDR3 here is CASSPSAGHTGELFF. The CDR3 DNA is TGTGCCAGCAGCCCGTCCGCAGGTCACACCGGGGAGCTGTTTTTT.

The chain joins TRBV19 to TRBJ1-6, with D perhaps matching TRBD1 (5 bases). Trimming removed 5 bases at V and 7 bases at J, with 18 bases between. This CDR3 is 16 amino acids long. Germline-derived CDR1 and CDR2 are LNHDA and SQIVND (reference sequence). As DNA, the CDR3 is TGTGCCAGTAGTCCCAGACACGGCAGGGAAAATTCACCCCTCCACTTT. It is translated as CASSPRHGRENSPLHF.

The chain recombines TRBV5-1 with TRBJ2-1; D is perhaps TRBD1 (5 bases). The CDR3 loop spans 18 amino acids. V lost 2 bases and J lost 4, with 22 bases in between. Germline lookup yields CDR1 SGHRS and CDR2 YFSETQ. CDR3 DNA sequence: TGCGCCAGCAGCTTTCAGGGTCGCGGTCTTTCTGTTTACAATGAGCAGTTCTTC. Translating gives CASSFQGRGLSVYNEQFF. Looking up the rest from reference TRBV5-1 and TRBJ2-1 gives the full variable domain: KAGVTQTPRYLIKTRGQQVTLSCSPISGHRSVSWYQQTPGQGLQFLFEYFSETQRNKGNFPGRFSGRQFSNSRSEMNVSTLELGDSALYLCASSFQGRGLSVYNEQFFGPGTRLTVL.

This chain connects TRBV7-3 to TRBJ2-1; no definite D call. The V end was cut by 4 bases, the J end by 5 bases, with 9 bases between. The germline gives CDR1 SGHTA, CDR2 FQGTGA. The length of the CDR3 is 13 residues. CDR3 region: CASSSGYNNEQFF. Written as DNA, the CDR3 is TGTGCCAGCAGCTCCGGTTATAACAATGAGCAGTTCTTC. Full variable domain (rest looked up from reference TRBV7-3 and TRBJ2-1): GAGVSQTPSNKVTEKGKYVELRCDPISGHTALYWYRQSLGQGPEFLIYFQGTGAADDSGLPNDRFFAVRPEGSVSTLKIQRTERGDSAVYLCASSSGYNNEQFFGPGTRLTVL.

Only one count was recorded for this clone. J is TRBJ2-3 and V is TRBV10-3; D remains unclear. Trimming stripped 4 bases from V and 6 bases from J, with 5 bases between. Germline values: CDR1 ENHRY, CDR2 SYGVKD. The CDR3 length is 11 residues. The CDR3 bases are TGTGCCATCAGTGGCAGGGATACGCAGTATTTT. Translating gives CAISGRDTQYF.

This clone was found once. The chain carries TRBV27 and TRBJ1-1; TRBD1 matches at 8 bases. After removal of 5 bases from V and 5 bases from J, the junction contained 13 bases not matched to a gene. The V gene's germline CDR1 is MNHEY and CDR2 SMNVEV (reference sequence). The CDR3 is made up of 16 amino acids. The DNA of the CDR3 is TGTGCCAGCAGTCTCCGGACAGGGATGATAGGGACTGAAGCTTTCTTT. Translated: CASSLRTGMIGTEAFF.

This clone was picked up one time. The gene calls are TRBV2 and TRBJ1-6, with D hard to call. V was trimmed by 1 base and J by 10 bases, leaving 8 bases between them. The CDR3 is made up of 13 amino acids. Germline lookup yields CDR1 SNHLY and CDR2 FYNNEI. The CDR3 nucleotides are TGTGCCAGCAGTGAAGAGGCGGGATCACCCCTCCACTTT. This sequence encodes CASSEEAGSPLHF.

The chain carries TRBV5-5 and TRBJ2-4, with no clear D. This CDR3 contains 15 residues. Germline V lookup: CDR1 SGHKS, CDR2 YYEKEE (reference sequence). V gave up 4 bases and J gave up 7 bases, with 18 bases separating them. CDR3 region: CASSVTGSKVNIQYF. Here the CDR3 DNA reads TGTGCCAGCAGCGTAACCGGGTCCAAGGTGAACATTCAGTACTTC.

The sample holds a few counts of this clone. The chain carries TRBV11-3 and TRBJ2-1; D might be TRBD1 (6 bases). Trimming removed 5 bases from V and 2 bases from J, with 10 bases in between. Germline V lookup: CDR1 SGHNT, CDR2 YENEEA. The CDR3 is 14 residues long. The CDR3 DNA reads TGTGCCAGCAGCAACAGGGAGCCCTACAATGAGCAGTTCTTC. This sequence encodes CASSNREPYNEQFF.

The chain uses TRBV11-2 and TRBJ2-7; 9 bases are a match to TRBD1. CDR1 and CDR2 (germline): SGHAT, FQNNGV. The V gene end was trimmed by 8 bases and the J gene end by 2 bases; junction bases not matched to a gene: 7. This CDR3 has 14 residues. The CDR3 sequence: CASWDRVSAYEQYF. CDR3 bases: TGTGCCAGCTGGGACAGGGTTTCGGCCTACGAGCAGTACTTC. Looking up the rest from reference TRBV11-2 and TRBJ2-7 gives the full variable domain: EAGVAQSPRYKIIEKRQSVAFWCNPISGHATLYWYQQILGQGPKLLIQFQNNGVVDDSQLPKDRFSAERLKGVDSTLKIQPAKLEDSAVYLCASWDRVSAYEQYFGPGTRLTVT.

The chain's CDR3 is CASSLGRAYEQYF. The CDR3 DNA reads as TGTGCCAGCAGCTTAGGGCGGGCCTACGAGCAGTACTTC. The rearrangement uses TRBV11-2 and TRBJ2-7; possible D gene TRBD2, 5 bases. Between the trimmed V and J ends, which lost 1 base and 2 bases, there was a span of 6 bases. The CDR3 runs 13 residues. CDR1 and CDR2 from the germline V gene are SGHAT and FQNNGV.

The chain has TRBV19 and TRBJ2-3; D is undetermined. In germline, CDR1 is LNHDA, CDR2 SQIVND (reference sequence). Trimming took off 6 bases at V and 0 bases at J, with 13 bases between the two ends. There are 15 residues in the CDR3. The CDR3 loop reads CASRLDITSTDTQYF. The CDR3 nucleotides read TGTGCCAGTAGGCTCGACATCACTAGCACAGATACGCAGTATTTT.

The chain uses TRBV5-1 and TRBJ2-7; 7 bases agree with TRBD1. V was clipped by 2 bases and J by 0 bases; unmatched bases: 8. Germline CDR1 is SGHRS and CDR2 is YFSETQ. The CDR3 runs 16 residues. The CDR3 is CASSFRVQGTSYEQYF. CDR3 bases: TGCGCCAGCAGCTTCCGCGTACAGGGGACCTCCTACGAGCAGTACTTC.

The chain joins TRBV7-9 to TRBJ2-7; D may be TRBD2 (5 bases). This CDR3 has 15 residues. Deletions cut 1 base from V and 1 base from J, with 11 bases between. Germline-derived CDR1 and CDR2 are SEHNR and FQNEAQ (reference sequence). The CDR3 DNA reads as TGTGCCAGCAGCTTAGTTCTTAGCGCGTCCTACGAGCAGTACTTC. It specifies CASSLVLSASYEQYF.